This T cell receptor beta chain was captured by sequencing in a study of T cell changes during pregnancy in multiple sclerosis. The method was immunoSEQ multiplex PCR; TCRdb's version includes in-frame clones alone and lacks a portion of them. Seen here are about 59,000 clones, roughly 88% observed once, and the top ten hold 5.5% to 7%. The CDR3 has 15 residues. Germline lookup yields CDR1 SGDLS and CDR2 YYNGEE. V lost 0 bases to trimming and J lost 3 bases; unmatched junction nucleotides: 2. The receptor was derived from a female donor in good health, enrolled as a control in a pregnancy study. The chain recombines TRBV9 with TRBJ2-1; 8 nucleotides agree with TRBD2. The sequencing used peripheral blood, collected in the third trimester of pregnancy. Here the CDR3 reads CASSVALADYNEQFF. The DNA of the CDR3 is TGTGCCAGCAGCGTAGCACTAGCGGACTACAATGAGCAGTTCTTC.